This TCR beta chain is drawn from a study of radiotherapy plus CTLA-4 blockade in lung cancer (dated by TCRdb to the late 2010s). Looking at the study overall: Among enrolled patients, around 18% had an objective response and roughly 31% reached disease control. Results the study describes overall, beyond this receptor: The strongest predictors of response were reported to be early dynamic shifts in blood T cell clones along with a rise in serum interferon-beta following radiation. After treatment with radiotherapy and ipilimumab, TCR clones that originated in tumors expanded in peripheral blood.

Per the germline V gene, SGHNT is the CDR1 and YENEEA is the CDR2. Relative to germline, V is missing 3 bases and J is missing 4 bases, with 6 bases of the junction outside any gene match. Taken from cysteine to phenylalanine, the CDR3 has 16 residues. CDR3 DNA only is kept here, 48 bases in frame from base 1. In this study, focal radiation therapy paired with CTLA-4 blockade (ipilimumab) was tested in patients who had chemo-refractory metastatic non-small-cell lung cancer. Library preparation was by the immunoSEQ multiplex PCR assay. The table comes from immuneACCESS by way of TCRdb, which keeps in-frame sequences with V and J called. Part of the clones is missing from these tables; in studies checked, under half for an unresolved V gene and the rest for unknown reasons. The sample profile shows about 98,000 clones; approximately 78% of them were found once. 3% to 4% of the sample is in the top ten clones.

For this clone: The antigen it binds to is not known. Qualities for individual bases were not recorded, and no much larger clone is one base off.

The TCR sequence derives from a human donor with non-small cell lung cancer who had a partial response to radiotherapy plus ipilimumab. The V and J genes are TRBV11-3 and TRBJ2-7; 13 nucleotides in the junction match TRBD2. The specimen was peripheral blood, collected from a patient treated with radiotherapy plus ipilimumab. CDR3 protein: CASSFSGTSGIYEQYF. The nucleotides are TGTGCCAGCAGCTTCTCCGGGACTAGCGGGATTTACGAGCAGTACTTC.